This T cell receptor beta chain was sequenced during a study of chemoradiotherapy in HPV16-positive cancers. Across the whole study: Functional T-cell assays on a couple of HPV16-positive patients' cells defined candidate HPV-specific clones and common TCR motifs. Notes on the study in general: The functional HPV-specific definition rests on just a couple of HPV16-positive patients. Candidate HPV-specific clones and E7-related TCR motifs grew in tumor during treatment. Better recurrence-free survival went with HPV-responsive T-cell expansion in HPV16-positive patients.

The CDR3 covers 16 residues. Looked up from germline, CDR1 is ENHRY and CDR2 is SYGVKD. V gave up 2 bases and J gave up 7 bases, with 17 bases separating them. Produced via immunoSEQ multiplex PCR; TCRdb's table is partial and in-frame only. The sample includes about 10,000 clones, around 83% of them seen just once. Worth noting for this clone: The antigen is undetermined.

Sequenced here: tumor tissue, sampled from a patient who underwent chemoradiotherapy. This sequence joins TRBV10-3 and TRBJ1-4; a possible D gene is TRBD1 (6 bases). The clonotype was recovered from a human donor with HPV-associated anogenital cancer. CDR3 in amino acids: CAISETWTLRGEKLFF. Here the CDR3 DNA reads TGTGCCATCAGTGAGACGTGGACTCTCAGGGGTGAAAAACTGTTTTTT.